This T cell receptor beta chain was profiled in a study of blood T cell repertoires in COVID-19. About the study: The United States, Italy and Spain supplied acute and convalescent COVID-19 samples. In each case, the material was cDNA or gDNA derived from T cells, B-cell-depleted T cells, or PBMCs.

Original handling: How many nucleated cells were present was estimated from reference gene primer amplification. The assay was immunoSEQ multiplex PCR, and TCRdb's table has in-frame clones only and misses some. V, J and clone size derive from that table, while D and trimming were established from the DNA sequence. The sample contains around 150,000 clones, approximately 84% of which appear only once. Germline lookup yields CDR1 SSHAT and CDR2 FNYEAQ (reference sequence). This CDR3 is 14 amino acids long. The junction had 3 bases not matched to a gene; V was cut back by 2 bases and J by 4 bases. The chain recombines TRBV7-7 with TRBJ2-3; 7 bases match TRBD2. Sequenced: peripheral blood. This sequence was found in a woman of 80 years or more in a cohort sampled during active or convalescent COVID-19. For the CDR3, the DNA is TGTGCCAGCAGCTTACAGCGGGGCTCAGATACGCAGTATTTT. Its protein is CASSLQRGSDTQYF.